This entry lists 19 T cell receptor beta chains sequenced from one sample in a study of blood T cell repertoires in COVID-19. Method: immunoSEQ multiplex PCR; TCRdb's copy keeps in-frame clones and lacks some. This table has 53,000 or so clones, approximately 80% appearing once. Sequenced: peripheral blood. The receptors originated from a man between 45 and 60 years old with active or convalescent COVID-19.

V is TRBV3-1 (or the pseudogene TRBV3-2) and J is TRBJ2-3, with TRBD2 matching over 10 bases. Trimming cost V 5 bases and J 5 bases; bases outside gene matches: 10. This CDR3 is built from 16 residues. Germline V gene sequence: CDR1 LGHDT, CDR2 YNNKEL (reference sequence). CDR3 in amino acids: CASSGGTSGIVDTQYF. CDR3 bases: TGTGCCAGCAGCGGAGGCACTAGCGGGATCGTAGATACGCAGTATTTT.

This clone was counted between two and nine times. This sequence joins TRBV4-2 and TRBJ1-5; TRBD1 might be the D (5 bases). The germline V gene encodes CDR1 LGHNA and CDR2 YNFKEQ. The CDR3 loop spans 19 amino acids. The V end lost 0 bases, the J end lost 4 bases, and 22 bases lay between the germline ends. DNA of the CDR3: TGTGCCAGCAGCCAAGAGGGGACCGGGACTGTTGGTGGTAATCAGCCCCAGCATTTT. Protein: CASSQEGTGTVGGNQPQHF.

This clone is a singleton in its sample. The chain employs TRBV19 and TRBJ1-1; D is possibly TRBD1 (5 bases). This CDR3 is built from 14 residues. Germline V gene lookup returns CDR1 LNHDA and CDR2 SQIVND (reference sequence). Trimming shortened V by 5 bases and J by 7 bases, and 17 bases separated the two germline ends. Written as DNA, the CDR3 is TGTGCCAGTAGTCCAAATCCCGACAGATTTGAAGCTTTCTTT. Translation: CASSPNPDRFEAFF.

In its sample, this clone was seen once. The CDR3 protein is CASRGPNQETQYF. Written as DNA, the CDR3 is TGTGCCAGCAGGGGGCCTAACCAAGAGACCCAGTACTTC. The rearrangement uses TRBV3-1 (or the pseudogene TRBV3-2) and TRBJ2-5; TRBD1 is a possible D gene (5 bases). V dropped 6 bases and J dropped 0 bases, with 8 bases sitting between them. This CDR3 region has 13 residues. The germline V gene has CDR1 LGHDT and CDR2 YNNKEL (reference sequence).

The genes are TRBV5-6 and TRBJ1-6; possibly TRBD1 for D (6 bases). This CDR3 comprises 14 residues. The germline CDR1 and CDR2 sequences are SGHDT and YYEEEE. Trimming removed 3 bases at V and 9 bases at J, with 13 bases between. CDR3 amino acids: CASSSGTLGSPLHF. For the CDR3, the DNA is TGTGCCAGCAGCTCCGGGACACTGGGTTCACCCCTCCACTTT.

This chain connects TRBV7-3 to TRBJ2-7; 9 positions agree with TRBD2. Germline-derived CDR1 and CDR2 are SGHTA and FQGTGA. J was trimmed by 4 bases and V by 2 bases; bases with no gene match: 6. This CDR3 has 15 amino acids. The CDR3 DNA reads as TGTGCCAGCAGCTTACAGGCTAGCGGGATGTACGAGCAGTACTTC. Protein: CASSLQASGMYEQYF.

This chain uses TRBV29-1 with TRBJ2-5, with unresolved D. CDR3 length: 12 residues. Trimming shortened V by 1 base and J by 5 bases, and 8 bases separated the two germline ends. The germline V gene has CDR1 SQVTM and CDR2 ANQGSEA. The CDR3 reads CSVEAVRETQYF. CDR3 nucleotides: TGCAGCGTTGAAGCGGTCCGGGAGACCCAGTACTTC. The full variable domain, completed using reference TRBV29-1 and TRBJ2-5, is SAVISQKPSRDICQRGTSLTIQCQVDSQVTMMFWYRQQPGQSLTLIATANQGSEATYESGFVIDKFPISRPNLTFSTLTVSNMSPEDSSIYLCSVEAVRETQYFGPGTRLLVL.

The CDR3 sequence: CASSLAQGVSYEQYF. The CDR3 DNA reads TGCGCCAGCAGCTTGGCGCAGGGCGTCTCCTACGAGCAGTACTTC. The V gene is TRBV5-1, the J gene TRBJ2-7, with D maybe TRBD1 (5 bases). Trimming pared 0 bases from V and 0 bases from J, leaving 10 bases between. Germline V gene data show CDR1 as SGHRS and CDR2 as YFSETQ. The CDR3 contains 15 residues.

J is TRBJ2-1 and V is TRBV5-1, with TRBD2 matching over 10 bases. V shed 4 bases, J shed 7 bases, and the junction held 14 bases outside the gene matches. The CDR3 contains 17 residues. Germline CDR1 and CDR2: SGHRS and YFSETQ. CDR3 sequence (DNA): TGCGCCAGCAGCCGGGGAGCTAGCGGGAGAGTTTGGAATGAGCAGTTCTTC. Protein product: CASSRGASGRVWNEQFF. Variable domain in full (rest from reference TRBV5-1 and TRBJ2-1): KAGVTQTPRYLIKTRGQQVTLSCSPISGHRSVSWYQQTPGQGLQFLFEYFSETQRNKGNFPGRFSGRQFSNSRSEMNVSTLELGDSALYLCASSRGASGRVWNEQFFGPGTRLTVL.

The gene calls are TRBV18 and TRBJ2-7; tentative D call: TRBD1 (5 bases). Germline CDR1 reads KGHSH; CDR2 reads LQKENI. Trimming took 2 bases from V and 4 from J, leaving 9 bases between them. The CDR3 runs 13 residues. The CDR3, as DNA: TGTGCCAGCTCACCAACACAGGTGTACGAGCAGTACTTC. The encoded protein is CASSPTQVYEQYF.

The V call is TRBV5-4, the J call TRBJ2-5; the match to TRBD2 covers 8 bases. CDR1 is SGHNT, CDR2 YYREEE, per germline (reference sequence). V shed 5 bases and J 3 bases; nucleotides not matched to a gene: 0. There are 12 residues in the CDR3. The CDR3 bases are TGTGCCAGCAGAGCGGGGGAAGAGACCCAGTACTTC. Residues: CASRAGEETQYF.

The chain is built from TRBV6-5 and TRBJ1-2, with D hard to call. The CDR3 runs 16 residues. The V end was cut by 2 bases, the J end by 4 bases, with 17 bases between. CDR1 is MNHEY and CDR2 is SVGAGI in the germline V gene. The CDR3 reads CASSYGNGALGYGYTF. Here the CDR3 DNA reads TGTGCCAGCAGTTACGGCAACGGAGCCCTGGGCTATGGCTACACCTTC.

J is TRBJ2-5 and V is TRBV6-5; 7 bases are shared with TRBD1. Germline V gives CDR1 MNHEY, CDR2 SVGAGI. Trimming at V came to 6 bases and at J to 2 bases, leaving 6 bases not matched to a gene. The CDR3 is made up of 14 amino acids. The CDR3 region is CASRNRDRQETQYF. CDR3 nucleotide sequence: TGTGCCAGCAGGAACAGGGACAGACAAGAGACCCAGTACTTC.

The CDR3 region is CASEKEWQGNGYTF. The CDR3 nucleotides are TGTGCCAGCGAAAAGGAGTGGCAGGGAAATGGCTACACCTTC. The chain couples TRBV6-5 to TRBJ1-2; a possible D gene is TRBD1 (5 bases). Deletions cut 8 bases from V and 6 bases from J, with 19 bases between. The CDR3 covers 14 residues. Germline loops: CDR1 MNHEY, CDR2 SVGAGI.

The chain joins TRBV6-2 or TRBV6-3 to TRBJ2-3; D is unclear. Deletions cut 5 bases from V and 2 bases from J, with 20 bases between. In germline, CDR1 is MNHEY, CDR2 SVGEGT. The CDR3 is made up of 17 amino acids. CDR3 DNA sequence: TGTGCCAGCAGTGACCCTACTACCGCCCAGATCACAGATACGCAGTATTTT. Translation gives CASSDPTTAQITDTQYF.

The genes are TRBV6-2 or TRBV6-3 and TRBJ2-7; TRBD2 agrees at 8 bases. The CDR3 totals 17 residues. From germline, CDR1 is MNHEY and CDR2 SVGEGT. The trim removed 0 bases at V and 1 base at J, leaving 8 bases unmatched. CDR3 loop: CASSYSRVGGGSYEQYF. CDR3 nucleotide sequence: TGTGCCAGCAGTTACTCCCGAGTGGGCGGGGGGTCCTACGAGCAGTACTTC.

V usage is TRBV7-8 and J usage is TRBJ2-2; the match to TRBD2 covers 12 bases. CDR1 is SGHVS, CDR2 FQNEAQ, per germline. The ends lost 3 bases at V and 7 bases at J; junction bases unmatched: 6. This CDR3 has 16 amino acids. The CDR3 DNA reads as TGTGCCAGCAGCTTGCAGACTAGCGGGAGCGGCGGGGAGCTGTTTTTT. It specifies CASSLQTSGSGGELFF. Full variable domain (remainder filled in from reference TRBV7-8 and TRBJ2-2): GAGVSQSPRYKVAKRGQDVALRCDPISGHVSLFWYQQALGQGPEFLTYFQNEAQLDKSGLPSDRFFAERPEGSVSTLKIQRTQQEDSAVYLCASSLQTSGSGGELFFGEGSRLTVL.

This clone was detected a few times. The chain joins TRBV3-1 (or the pseudogene TRBV3-2) to TRBJ2-1, with TRBD2 identical over 9 bases. The CDR3 consists of 15 residues. CDR1 is LGHDT, CDR2 YNNKEL, per germline (reference sequence). The trim removed 2 bases at V and 7 bases at J, leaving 6 bases unmatched. DNA of the CDR3: TGTGCCAGCAGCCAATGGGCGGGAGGGGAAAATGAGCAGTTCTTC. This encodes CASSQWAGGENEQFF.

The genes are TRBV7-9 and TRBJ1-1; D uncertain. Trimming pared 1 base from V and 1 base from J, leaving 4 bases between. This CDR3 region has 13 residues. Looked up from germline, CDR1 is SEHNR and CDR2 is FQNEAQ (reference sequence). The CDR3 DNA is TGTGCCAGCAGCTTAGTTCAGAACACTGAAGCTTTCTTT. The encoded protein is CASSLVQNTEAFF.